This T cell receptor (beta chain) was profiled in a study of blood T cell repertoires in COVID-19. At the level of the study: Material from acute and convalescent COVID-19 was sourced from the United States, Italy and Spain.

The authors' processing: From reference gene primer amplification, estimates of nucleated cell counts were derived. Profiling relied on immunoSEQ multiplex PCR, and the TCRdb table lists in-frame clones only, not all of them. V and J calls and clone size are given by that table; D and trimming were obtained from the DNA. The sample yields fewer than 100,000 clones, around 72% seen once. This clone was observed once. Sequencing was performed on peripheral blood. The receptor was derived from a man in his sixties or seventies with acute or convalescent COVID-19.

DNA for the CDR3: TGTGCCAGCAGCTGGCGGGAGAGGGACAATGAGCAGTTCTTC. As protein: CASSWRERDNEQFF. The genes are TRBV7-2 and TRBJ2-1; 7 bases match TRBD2. This CDR3 region has 14 residues. V was clipped by 4 bases and J by 5 bases; unmatched bases: 5. Germline V gene sequence: CDR1 SGHTA, CDR2 FQGNSA.